This passage covers 14 T cell receptor beta chains from one sample sequenced in a study of blood T cell repertoires in COVID-19. Data came from immunoSEQ multiplex PCR; TCRdb stores just in-frame clones and leaves some out. Among 280,000 or so clones listed, around 86% were seen once. Sequenced: peripheral blood. Every receptor here comes from a human donor in a cohort sampled during active COVID-19.

The chain carries TRBV7-2 and TRBJ2-3; weak D call: TRBD1 (6 bases). The V end lost 5 bases, the J end lost 3 bases, and 15 bases lay between the germline ends. The CDR3 spans 15 residues. Germline V gene data show CDR1 as SGHTA and CDR2 as FQGNSA. In DNA, the CDR3 is TGTGCCAGCAGCGACGACAGGAAAAGGACAGATACGCAGTATTTT. Encoded protein: CASSDDRKRTDTQYF.

The gene calls are TRBV4-1 and TRBJ2-7, with a tentative D call TRBD1 (5 bases). CDR1 is MGHRA, CDR2 YSYEKL, per germline. This CDR3 region has 16 residues. V was shortened by 0 bases and J by 4 bases, with 16 bases between the two germline ends. CDR3 DNA: TGCGCCAGCAGCCAAGATTCTGCAGGGTTTCTTTACGAGCAGTACTTC. Translating it yields CASSQDSAGFLYEQYF.

The chain employs TRBV21-1 and TRBJ2-7; TRBD1, the table's D call, lacks a check against the DNA. TRBV21-1 constitutes a pseudogene. This CDR3 is built from 10 residues. The CDR3 here is CASKGRGSYF. CDR3 sequence (DNA): TGTGCCAGCAAGGGAAGGGGGTCGTACTTC.

The V and J genes are TRBV3-1 (or the pseudogene TRBV3-2) and TRBJ1-1, with a weak D call TRBD1 (6 bases). CDR3 length equals 11 residues. Germline CDR1 reads LGHDT; CDR2 reads YNNKEL (reference sequence). Between the trimmed V and J ends, which lost 6 bases and 7 bases, there was a span of 9 bases. In DNA form, the CDR3 reads TGTGCCAGCAGTCGGACAGATGAAGCTTTCTTT. It encodes CASSRTDEAFF.

This clone has a handful of counts. V usage is TRBV10-3 and J usage is TRBJ1-4, with 8 bases matching TRBD1. The trim removed 10 bases at V and 4 bases at J, leaving 8 bases unmatched. The CDR3 contains 14 residues. Germline CDR1 and CDR2: ENHRY and SYGVKD. CDR3 sequence: CASGQGQYNEKLFF. CDR3 nucleotides: TGTGCCAGCGGACAGGGACAGTATAATGAAAAACTGTTTTTT.

This clone was detected only once. The chain couples TRBV9 to TRBJ2-1; 9 bases are shared with TRBD2. This CDR3 is 14 amino acids long. Germline V lookup: CDR1 SGDLS, CDR2 YYNGEE. V lost 3 bases to trimming and J lost 6 bases; unmatched junction nucleotides: 4. The chain's CDR3 is CASSERLAANEQFF. CDR3 DNA sequence: TGTGCCAGCAGCGAGAGACTAGCGGCCAATGAGCAGTTCTTC.

This chain links TRBV27 with TRBJ2-7, with D possibly matching TRBD2 (5 bases). Germline assignment: CDR1 MNHEY and CDR2 SMNVEV (reference sequence). The CDR3 spans 14 residues. Trimming stripped 3 bases from V and 5 bases from J, with 14 bases between. CDR3 DNA: TGTGCCAGCAGTTTCCTCGGGAATAGAAACGAGCAGTACTTC. It is translated as CASSFLGNRNEQYF.

The J gene is TRBJ2-5, the V gene TRBV6-6; 14 positions match TRBD2. The ends lost 7 bases at V and 4 bases at J; junction bases unmatched: 5. The CDR3 is 15 residues long. Germline CDR1 is MNHNY and CDR2 is SVGAGI (reference sequence). The CDR3 loop is CASTRLAGGLETQYF. CDR3 sequence (DNA): TGTGCCAGCACCAGACTAGCGGGAGGGTTAGAGACCCAGTACTTC.

The V and J genes are TRBV2 and TRBJ2-5, with 7 bases fitting TRBD1. Per germline, CDR1 SNHLY and CDR2 FYNNEI. The CDR3 runs 15 residues. J gave up 6 bases and V 1 base, and 8 bases lay outside the gene matches. CDR3 loop: CASSEEKGAWQTQYF. The CDR3, as DNA: TGTGCCAGCAGTGAAGAGAAGGGGGCTTGGCAGACCCAGTACTTC.

This rearrangement joins TRBV7-8 to TRBJ1-6; TRBD1 agrees at 8 bases. Unmatched junction bases numbered 3, after V lost 3 bases and J lost 8 bases. Germline-derived CDR1 and CDR2 are SGHVS and FQNEAQ. The CDR3 consists of 14 residues. CDR3 sequence (DNA): TGTGCCAGCAGCTTTGGACAGGGAGATTCACCCCTCCACTTT. Translation gives CASSFGQGDSPLHF. Full variable domain (outside the CDR3, taken from reference TRBV7-8 and TRBJ1-6): GAGVSQSPRYKVAKRGQDVALRCDPISGHVSLFWYQQALGQGPEFLTYFQNEAQLDKSGLPSDRFFAERPEGSVSTLKIQRTQQEDSAVYLCASSFGQGDSPLHFGNGTRLTVT.

The rearrangement joins TRBV11-3 to TRBJ1-1; D is unclear. The CDR3 sequence is 14 residues long. In germline, CDR1 is SGHNT, CDR2 YENEEA. Trimming left V 1 base short and J 1 base short, with 7 bases between. The CDR3 sequence is CASSLGGSNTEAFF. Written as DNA, the CDR3 is TGTGCCAGCAGCTTAGGAGGGTCGAACACTGAAGCTTTCTTT.

The chain joins TRBV7-9 to TRBJ2-5, with 13 bases that match TRBD2. The germline V gene has CDR1 SEHNR and CDR2 FQNEAQ (reference sequence). This CDR3 comprises 16 residues. With 5 bases clipped from V and 2 bases from J, the junction kept 5 bases outside the gene matches. CDR3 nucleotide sequence: TGTGCCAGCAGCAGGCCGGGACTAGCGGGGCAAGAGACCCAGTACTTC. This codes for CASSRPGLAGQETQYF.

Worth noting for this clone: This specimen includes other DNA sequences encoding the same CDR3. V and J are TRBV12-3 or TRBV12-4 and TRBJ2-7; no firm D call. The CDR3 runs 13 residues. V was clipped by 0 bases and J by 0 bases, with 3 bases between them. The CDR3 DNA follows: TGTGCCAGCAGTTTAGCGAGCTCCTACGAGCAGTACTTC. Its protein product is CASSLASSYEQYF.

This sequence joins TRBV9 and TRBJ2-5; no definite D call. Trimming removed 0 bases from V and 2 bases from J, with 5 bases in between. Germline lookup yields CDR1 SGDLS and CDR2 YYNGEE. This CDR3 comprises 13 residues. The CDR3 DNA is TGTGCCAGCAGCGTAGCCTTTCAAGAGACCCAGTACTTC. It codes for CASSVAFQETQYF.